The 31 T cell receptor beta chains listed next were all sequenced from one sample in a study of blood T cells in healthy people across ages. Primers used in a second PCR of roughly 7 to 12 cycles were a sample-barcoded 5' primer and a J-beta primer mix. TCRdb fed the 5' RACE reads into MiXCR, producing one record per CDR3 protein. This sample has approximately 1.5 million distinct CDR3 sequences; about 35% occur once, and the top ten carry roughly 12%. The sample was blood. Receptor source: a woman in her 30s in good health.

This clonotype was observed many times. The V gene is TRBV7-9, the J gene TRBJ1-1; D is possibly TRBD1 (6 bases). CDR1 SEHNR and CDR2 FQNEAQ come from the germline V gene (reference sequence). V was clipped by 5 bases and J by 6 bases, with 13 bases between them. This CDR3 spans 13 amino acids. The CDR3 loop is CASSVRDNSEAFF. CDR3 DNA sequence: TGTGCCAGCAGCGTCAGGGACAACTCTGAAGCTTTCTTT.

This clonotype appeared a few times. J is TRBJ2-7 and V is TRBV27, with D possibly TRBD2 on 7 matching bases. Germline-derived CDR1 and CDR2 are MNHEY and SMNVEV (reference sequence). The V gene lost 5 bases and the J gene lost 3 bases, with 20 bases spanning the gap. The CDR3 spans 16 residues. DNA for the CDR3: TGTGCCAGCAGTCCGTCGTTGGGGGGGCGCGTCTACGAGCAGTACTTC. Its translation: CASSPSLGGRVYEQYF.

This clonotype was seen only a few times. The J gene is TRBJ1-2, the V gene TRBV18; D is ambiguous. Germline values: CDR1 KGHSH, CDR2 LQKENI. This CDR3 is built from 12 residues. Deletions cut 3 bases from V and 6 bases from J, with 8 bases between. The CDR3 is CASSPQPDGYTF. The CDR3 region has the DNA TGTGCCAGCTCACCGCAGCCGGATGGCTACACCTTC.

This clonotype was counted a few times. This chain connects TRBV6-1 to TRBJ2-7; 10 bases agree with TRBD2. The CDR3 runs to 16 residues. Germline values: CDR1 MNHNS, CDR2 SASEGT. J lost 0 bases, V lost 6 bases, and 8 bases had no gene match. This chain's CDR3 is CASRTSGITHSYEQYF. CDR3 sequence (DNA): TGTGCCAGCAGAACTAGCGGGATTACGCACTCCTACGAGCAGTACTTC.

The V and J genes are TRBV7-2 and TRBJ2-7, with 13 nucleotides matching TRBD2. Germline V CDR1 and CDR2: SGHTA, FQGNSA. This CDR3 comprises 15 residues. V was pared by 5 bases and J by 3 bases, with 4 bases of the junction left unmatched. The CDR3 protein is CASSRTSGGDYEQYF. DNA of the CDR3: TGTGCCAGCAGCCGTACTAGCGGGGGGGACTACGAGCAGTACTTC.

This chain connects TRBV5-1 to TRBJ2-1, with D perhaps matching TRBD1 or TRBD2 (6 bases each). CDR1 is SGHRS and CDR2 is YFSETQ in the germline V gene. Trimming cost V 3 bases and J 9 bases, with 22 bases left between them. The CDR3 is 16 residues long. This CDR3 reads CASSSTQGFPGGEQFF. CDR3 DNA: TGCGCCAGCAGCTCCACCCAGGGGTTCCCCGGGGGTGAGCAGTTCTTC.

The chain recombines TRBV2 with TRBJ2-5; 8 nucleotides line up with TRBD1. TRBJ2-7 matches the DNA end more closely, so the J call is doubtful. The CDR3 is made up of 15 amino acids. The germline gives CDR1 SNHLY, CDR2 FYNNEI. CDR3 protein: CASREIPTGVDEQYF. CDR3 nucleotides: TGTGCCAGCAGGGAGATACCGACAGGGGTGGACGAGCAGTACTTC.

The CDR3 DNA reads as TGCGCCAGCAGTGGGTATAACACCGGGGAGCTGTTTTTT. Translating gives CASSGYNTGELFF. This sequence joins TRBV10-1 and TRBJ2-2; D unclear. The ends were cut back, 4 bases at V and 2 bases at J, with 5 bases in the middle. The CDR3 loop spans 13 amino acids. Germline-derived CDR1 and CDR2 are WNHNN and SYGVQD (reference sequence).

Many counts were recorded for this clonotype. The chain has TRBV6-6 and TRBJ2-7; 8 positions match TRBD1. This CDR3 comprises 15 residues. Germline trimming cut 0 bases from V and 3 bases from J; bases unmatched to any gene: 4. CDR1 MNHNY and CDR2 SVGAGI come from the germline V gene (reference sequence). The CDR3, as DNA: TGTGCCAGCAGTTACTCGGACAGGGTAGGCTACGAGCAGTACTTC. Amino acid sequence: CASSYSDRVGYEQYF.

V is TRBV7-2 and J is TRBJ2-6; D perhaps matches TRBD2 (5 bases). The germline V and J ends were trimmed by 5 bases and 0 bases, with 11 bases remaining between them. The CDR3 is 16 residues long. Germline V lookup: CDR1 SGHTA, CDR2 FQGNSA. CDR3 nucleotide sequence: TGTGCCAGCAGCCACTGGACTTTCTCTGGGGCCAACGTCCTGACTTTC. The encoded protein is CASSHWTFSGANVLTF.

The J gene is TRBJ1-2, the V gene TRBV7-9, with 8 bases that match TRBD1. Germline V gene lookup returns CDR1 SEHNR and CDR2 FQNEAQ (reference sequence). The trim removed 6 bases at V and 7 bases at J, leaving 10 bases unmatched. The length of the CDR3 is 14 residues. CDR3 DNA sequence: TGTGCCAGCAGGATAGGACAGGGAGTCTCTGGCTACACCTTC. This translates into CASRIGQGVSGYTF.

This clonotype was seen once. Just one base apart from a much larger clone, this may be a read error. The chain couples TRBV4-1 to TRBJ2-5, with 13 nucleotides matching TRBD2. Germline trimming cut 7 bases from V and 0 bases from J; bases unmatched to any gene: 5. Germline V gene sequence: CDR1 MGHRA, CDR2 YSYEKL. The CDR3 contains 16 residues. This CDR3 is CASNPGLAGNQETQYF. DNA for the CDR3: TGCGCCAGCAACCCGGGACTAGCGGGGAACCAAGAGACCCAGTACTTC.

The genes are TRBV18 and TRBJ2-7; D is possibly TRBD1 (5 bases). Per germline, CDR1 KGHSH and CDR2 LQKENI. The CDR3 spans 14 residues. The germline V and J ends were trimmed by 0 bases and 3 bases, with 9 bases remaining between them. CDR3 sequence reads: CASSPPTAIYEQYF. The CDR3 DNA sequence: TGTGCCAGCTCACCACCGACAGCTATCTACGAGCAGTACTTC.

The chain recombines TRBV6-5 with TRBJ2-3; TRBD2 aligns across 11 bases. The V gene end was trimmed by 0 bases and the J gene end by 2 bases; junction bases not matched to a gene: 1. Germline CDR1 reads MNHEY; CDR2 reads SVGAGI. CDR3 size: 16 residues. The CDR3 bases are TGTGCCAGCAGTTACTCGGGACTAGCGGTCACAGATACGCAGTATTTT. Amino acid sequence: CASSYSGLAVTDTQYF.

This clonotype was observed a handful of times. The chain carries TRBV10-3 and TRBJ2-7; 10 positions match TRBD1. The CDR3 is 14 residues long. The germline V gene has CDR1 ENHRY and CDR2 SYGVKD. After removal of 4 bases from V and 3 bases from J, the junction contained 3 bases not matched to a gene. Written as DNA, the CDR3 is TGTGCCATCAGTGGAGGGGACAGGGGCTACGAGCAGTACTTC. Encoded protein: CAISGGDRGYEQYF.

Only one count was recorded for this clonotype. The rearrangement uses TRBV7-2 and TRBJ1-4; D gene uncertain. The V and J ends lost 11 bases and 8 bases respectively, with 15 bases between them. This CDR3 is built from 12 residues. Germline CDR1 is SGHTA and CDR2 is FQGNSA. The CDR3 DNA is TGTGCCTCCCGGGGAGAAGAAGAAAAACTGTTTTTT. It codes for CASRGEEEKLFF.

This clonotype has a handful of counts. This chain links TRBV7-9 with TRBJ1-4; D not certain. The CDR3 spans 12 residues. CDR1 is SEHNR, CDR2 FQNEAQ, per germline (reference sequence). V was clipped by 5 bases and J by 5 bases, with 6 bases between them. CDR3 amino acids: CASSPKNEKLFF. CDR3 coding DNA: TGTGCCAGCAGCCCGAAAAATGAAAAACTGTTTTTT. Using reference TRBV7-9 and TRBJ1-4 for the parts outside the CDR3, the full variable domain is DTGVSQNPRHKITKRGQNVTFRCDPISEHNRLYWYRQTLGQGPEFLTYFQNEAQLEKSRLLSDRFSAERPKGSFSTLEIQRTEQGDSAMYLCASSPKNEKLFFGSGTQLSVL.

The chain uses TRBV7-2 and TRBJ1-2; D possibly corresponds to TRBD1 (5 bases). This CDR3 contains 17 residues. The V and J ends lost 4 bases and 0 bases respectively, with 18 bases between them. Germline assignment: CDR1 SGHTA and CDR2 FQGNSA. For the CDR3, the DNA is TGTGCCAGCAGCTACCAAAGCGGTGGGACTACTAACTATGGCTACACCTTC. It translates to CASSYQSGGTTNYGYTF.

This clonotype occurred a few times. The V gene is TRBV18, the J gene TRBJ2-5, with D possibly TRBD1 on 5 matching bases. There are 14 residues in the CDR3. Germline values: CDR1 KGHSH, CDR2 LQKENI. V lost 1 base, J lost 3 bases, and 9 bases lay in between. The CDR3 sequence: CASSPRSREETQYF. In nucleotides, the CDR3 is TGTGCCAGCTCACCACGTAGCAGGGAAGAGACCCAGTACTTC.

The chain links TRBV7-9 to TRBJ2-3; no clear D gene. With 2 bases removed from V and 2 bases from J, the gap between germline ends came to 11 bases. The germline V gene has CDR1 SEHNR and CDR2 FQNEAQ (reference sequence). This CDR3 has 15 residues. The DNA for the CDR3 is TGTGCCAGCAGCTTAAGGGTTCGGCACACAGATACGCAGTATTTT. Encoded protein: CASSLRVRHTDTQYF.

The chain combines TRBV6-5 with TRBJ2-7, with 7 bases matching TRBD2. Per the germline V gene, CDR1 is MNHEY and CDR2 is SVGAGI. The CDR3 length is 15 residues. V was pared by 2 bases and J by 4 bases, with 8 bases of the junction left unmatched. The CDR3 reads CASSYMGEGGYEQYF. The CDR3 DNA reads TGTGCCAGCAGTTACATGGGGGAGGGAGGGTACGAGCAGTACTTC.

This clonotype has at least ten counts. CDR3 DNA: TGTGCCAGCAGCGGGGGACTAGCGGGTCAAGAGACCCAGTACTTC. Its protein product is CASSGGLAGQETQYF. The chain has TRBV9 and TRBJ2-5, with 12 nucleotides matching TRBD2. J lost 2 bases, V lost 3 bases, and 2 bases had no gene match. This CDR3 spans 15 amino acids. Germline CDR1 SGDLS, CDR2 YYNGEE.

J is TRBJ2-5 and V is TRBV20-1, with 7 bases aligning to TRBD2. Per the germline V gene, CDR1 is DFQATT and CDR2 is SNEGSKA (reference sequence). The CDR3 has 14 residues. The CDR3: CRVTSVKSRETQYF. The CDR3 bases are TGCAGAGTTACTAGCGTCAAAAGCCGGGAGACCCAGTACTTC.

The chain employs TRBV25-1 and TRBJ1-1; tentative D call: TRBD1 (5 bases). Germline V gene data show CDR1 as MGHDK and CDR2 as SYGVNS. The CDR3 is made up of 15 amino acids. V lost 2 bases and J 5 bases, leaving 15 bases between the germline ends. CDR3 bases: TGTGCCAGCAGTGAAGGAGCCCGGGGGGAAACTGAAGCTTTCTTT. It encodes CASSEGARGETEAFF.

Note on this clonotype: Mismatch with germline at one junction end may stem from a read error. V is TRBV20-1 and J is TRBJ1-6; 9 bases align to TRBD1. The CDR3 totals 16 residues. Germline loops: CDR1 DFQATT, CDR2 SNEGSKA (reference sequence). CDR3 bases: TGCAGTGCTCCCTCGGACAGGGGTACATATAATTCACCCCGCCACTTT. Amino acid sequence: CSAPSDRGTYNSPRHF.

In the case of this clonotype: One end of the junction varies from germline; a read error may be responsible. The chain recombines TRBV27 with TRBJ2-7, with 13 nucleotides matching TRBD2. Germline V lookup: CDR1 MNHEY, CDR2 SMNVEV (reference sequence). CDR3 length: 14 amino acids. The CDR3 sequence: CTSGTSGIAYEQYF. The CDR3 DNA sequence: TGTACCAGCGGGACTAGCGGGATAGCCTACGAGCAGTACTTC.

This clonotype has only a few counts. V gene TRBV12-3 or TRBV12-4 combines with J gene TRBJ2-1, with D tentatively TRBD2 (7 bases). Trimming removed 7 bases at V and 8 bases at J, with 18 bases between. CDR3 length: 14 residues. The CDR3: CASNLFGGRDEQFF. CDR3 sequence (DNA): TGTGCCAGCAACTTATTCGGGGGGCGGGATGAGCAGTTCTTC.

Ten or more counts support this clonotype. V gene TRBV5-1 combines with J gene TRBJ2-5; 10 positions match TRBD2. The CDR3 covers 16 residues. CDR1 is SGHRS, CDR2 YFSETQ, per germline. V shed 4 bases, J shed 9 bases, and the junction held 15 bases outside the gene matches. This CDR3 is CASSLSWTSGPASQYF. CDR3 in DNA: TGCGCCAGCAGCCTCTCCTGGACTAGCGGTCCAGCGTCCCAGTACTTC.

Note on this clonotype: A read error may explain this, as a much larger clone is one base away. The chain carries TRBV10-3 and TRBJ2-1; maybe TRBD1 (5 bases). Germline V gives CDR1 ENHRY, CDR2 SYGVKD. Deletions cut 3 bases from V and 6 bases from J, with 18 bases between. This CDR3 contains 16 residues. In nucleotides, the CDR3 is TGTGCCATCAGTGATACCGAGACAGAGACTTGCAATGAGCAGTTCTTC. Translating gives CAISDTETETCNEQFF.

The chain combines TRBV10-3 with TRBJ2-5; D ambiguous. This CDR3 is 18 amino acids long. V lost 6 bases, J lost 2 bases, and 25 bases lay in between. Germline V gene data show CDR1 as ENHRY and CDR2 as SYGVKD. CDR3 loop: CAISGRQAPASYQETQYF. CDR3 coding DNA: TGTGCCATCAGCGGTCGCCAGGCCCCGGCGAGTTATCAAGAGACCCAGTACTTC.

This clonotype turned up a few times. The chain is built from TRBV9 and TRBJ1-2; D unclear. Trimming removed 3 bases from V and 2 bases from J, with 8 bases in between. CDR3 length: 13 amino acids. The germline V gene has CDR1 SGDLS and CDR2 YYNGEE. CDR3 in amino acids: CASSASRNYGYTF. CDR3 nucleotide sequence: TGTGCCAGCAGCGCCTCCAGGAACTATGGCTACACCTTC.